This T cell receptor (beta chain) was observed in a study of T cell responses to AZD1222 COVID-19 vaccine. Points from the study as a whole: Seropositive status at baseline applied to only 5 to 7 AZD1222 recipients. Variant regions that are unmutated are reportedly the target of nearly half of spike-specific TCRs.

For this clone: Antigen unknown.

Germline lookup yields CDR1 MNHNS and CDR2 SASEGT. Between the trimmed V and J ends, which lost 1 base and 0 bases, there was a span of 6 bases. This CDR3 contains 15 residues. The protocol was immunoSEQ multiplex PCR, while the TCRdb copy is restricted to in-frame clones and leaves out a portion. This repertoire shows 190,000 or so clones, around 90% found once; its top ten account for about 24%. The rearrangement joins TRBV6-1 to TRBJ2-2; D not resolved. This sequence was found in an adult who received the AZD1222 COVID-19 vaccine. The specimen was peripheral blood, collected 28 days after the second AZD1222 dose. DNA for the CDR3: TGTGCCAGCAGTGAAGGGACGTCGAACACCGGGGAGCTGTTTTTT. Its protein product is CASSEGTSNTGELFF.